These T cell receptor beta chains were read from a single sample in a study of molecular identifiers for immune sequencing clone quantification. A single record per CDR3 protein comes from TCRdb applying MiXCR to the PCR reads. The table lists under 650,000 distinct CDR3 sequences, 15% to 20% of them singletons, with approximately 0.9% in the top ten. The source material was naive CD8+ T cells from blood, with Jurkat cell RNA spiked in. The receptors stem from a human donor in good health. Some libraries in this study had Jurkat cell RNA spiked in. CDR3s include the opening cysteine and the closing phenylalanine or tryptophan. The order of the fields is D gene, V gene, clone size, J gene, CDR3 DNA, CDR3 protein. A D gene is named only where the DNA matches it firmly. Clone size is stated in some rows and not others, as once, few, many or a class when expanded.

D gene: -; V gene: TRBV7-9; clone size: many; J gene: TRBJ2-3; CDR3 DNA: TGTGCCAGCAGCTTAGTAACATCCGCCACAGATACGCAGTATTTT; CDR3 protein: CASSLVTSATDTQYF
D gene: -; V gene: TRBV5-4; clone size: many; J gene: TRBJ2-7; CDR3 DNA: TGTGCCAGCAGCTTGGACACCATGGGGGAGCAGTACTTC; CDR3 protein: CASSLDTMGEQYF
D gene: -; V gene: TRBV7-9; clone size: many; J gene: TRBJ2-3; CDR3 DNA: TGTGCCAGCAGCCTCCGGGGGTTGTCTCCAGATACGCAGTATTTT; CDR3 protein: CASSLRGLSPDTQYF
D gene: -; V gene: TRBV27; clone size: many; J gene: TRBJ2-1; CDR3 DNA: TGTGCCAGCAGTTGGGGACCCGAAATGAACAATGAGCAGTTCTTC; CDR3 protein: CASSWGPEMNNEQFF
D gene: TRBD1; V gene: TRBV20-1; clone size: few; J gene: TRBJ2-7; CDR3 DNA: TGCAGTGCTGAGCCGGGACAGGGCGGATACGAGCAGTACTTC; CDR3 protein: CSAEPGQGGYEQYF
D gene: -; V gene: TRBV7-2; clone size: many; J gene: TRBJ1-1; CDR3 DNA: TGTGCCAGCAGCTCCTACTTTAACACTGAAGCTTTCTTT; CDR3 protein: CASSSYFNTEAFF
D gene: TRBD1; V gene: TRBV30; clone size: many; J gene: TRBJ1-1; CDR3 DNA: TGTGCCTGGAGGAACAGGGGGCTAAACACTGAAGCTTTCTTT; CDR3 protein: CAWRNRGLNTEAFF
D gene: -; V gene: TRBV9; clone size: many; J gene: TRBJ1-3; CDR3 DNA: TGTGCCAGTAAGGGAGGCTCTGGAAACACCATATATTTT; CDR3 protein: CASKGGSGNTIYF
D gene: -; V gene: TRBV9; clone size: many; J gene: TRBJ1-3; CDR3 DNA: TGTGCCAGCAGCGCGGATACAGGGCCTGGAAACACCATATATTTT; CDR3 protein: CASSADTGPGNTIYF
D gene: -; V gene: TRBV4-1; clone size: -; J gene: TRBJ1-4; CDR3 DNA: TGCGCCAGCAGCCAAGATTATCGTCGGGATTGGGGTGAAAAACCGTTTTTT; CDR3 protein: CASSQDYRRDWGEKPFF
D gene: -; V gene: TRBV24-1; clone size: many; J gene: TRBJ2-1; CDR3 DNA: TGTGCCACCAGTGAGACGGGGGTGCAGTTCTTC; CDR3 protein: CATSETGVQFF
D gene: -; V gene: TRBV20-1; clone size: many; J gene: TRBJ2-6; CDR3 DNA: TGCAGTGCTAGAGACGGCAGACAAACTGGGGCCAACGTCCTGACTTTC; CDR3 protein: CSARDGRQTGANVLTF
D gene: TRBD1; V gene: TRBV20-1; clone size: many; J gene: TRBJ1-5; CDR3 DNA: TGCAGTGCTAGAGACAGGGGGCTCTATCAGCCCCAGCATTTT; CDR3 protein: CSARDRGLYQPQHF
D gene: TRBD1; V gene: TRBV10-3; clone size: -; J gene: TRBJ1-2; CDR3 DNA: TGTGCCATCTGCAGGACAGGGGCCGCTTTGAACTATGGCTACACCTTC; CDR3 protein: CAICRTGAALNYGYTF
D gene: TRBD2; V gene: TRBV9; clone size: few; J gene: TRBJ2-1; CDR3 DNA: TGTGCCAGCAGCCCAAGGACGGGCGGGGGCTACAATGAGCAGTTCTTC; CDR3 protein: CASSPRTGGGYNEQFF
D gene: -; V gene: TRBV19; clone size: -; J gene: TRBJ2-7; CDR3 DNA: TGTGCCACCACCGGGGACATACTAGACCACGAGCAGTACTTC; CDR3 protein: CATTGDILDHEQYF